Described below is a single T cell receptor beta chain sequence and its context. A much larger clone differs from this one at a single base, so this may be a read error. The data were obtained in a study of T cell repertoires in cytomegalovirus infection. TCRdb called the reads again in MiXCR, with one record for every CDR3 protein. The table has 150,000 or so distinct CDR3 sequences, over 15% seen once. Between the trimmed V and J ends, which lost 0 bases and 0 bases, there was a span of 9 bases. The CDR3 has 15 amino acids. Germline V gene sequence: CDR1 SGHTA, CDR2 FQGNSA. This receptor was obtained from a human donor in good health (CMV status not recorded). Some clones in this sample may be carry-over from other donors' samples. Sequencing was done on a sample of CD8+ T cells from PBMCs. The rearrangement uses TRBV7-2 and TRBJ2-7; D gene uncertain. CDR3: CASSLAVNYSYEQYF. The CDR3 DNA reads TGTGCCAGCAGCTTAGCTGTGAACTACTCCTACGAGCAGTACTTC.